This T cell receptor beta chain was observed in a study of CD8 T cells in Susac syndrome. Study-level points and caveats: The relatively small number of individuals in the TCR sequencing and HLA analysis was acknowledged by the study.

The CDR3 length is 14 residues. Deletions cut 1 base from V and 0 bases from J, with 7 bases between. Germline CDR1 SNHLY, CDR2 FYNNEI. Concerning this clonotype: The antigen remains undetermined.

Random hexamers were used to reverse transcribe an amount of about 0.45 to 1 ug RNA. Multiplex immunoSEQ PCR targeted 54 Vbeta and 13 Jbeta TCR beta segments. In TCRdb, the immunoSEQ multiplex PCR reads were re-called with MiXCR into one record per CDR3 protein. The data show about 400,000 distinct CDR3 sequences, more than 80% seen once. TCR beta sequencing was performed on blood CD8+ and CD4+ T cells. FACS was used to enrich TEMRA cells, whereas the CD8+ and CD4+ T cells were obtained by negative isolation. Source material: CD8+ T cells from PBMCs. The rearrangement joins TRBV2 to TRBJ2-7; no definite D call. This TCR derives from a human donor with multiple sclerosis. CDR3 loop: CASSEVMTSYEQYF. The CDR3 region has the DNA TGTGCCAGCAGTGAAGTCATGACCTCCTACGAGCAGTACTTC.